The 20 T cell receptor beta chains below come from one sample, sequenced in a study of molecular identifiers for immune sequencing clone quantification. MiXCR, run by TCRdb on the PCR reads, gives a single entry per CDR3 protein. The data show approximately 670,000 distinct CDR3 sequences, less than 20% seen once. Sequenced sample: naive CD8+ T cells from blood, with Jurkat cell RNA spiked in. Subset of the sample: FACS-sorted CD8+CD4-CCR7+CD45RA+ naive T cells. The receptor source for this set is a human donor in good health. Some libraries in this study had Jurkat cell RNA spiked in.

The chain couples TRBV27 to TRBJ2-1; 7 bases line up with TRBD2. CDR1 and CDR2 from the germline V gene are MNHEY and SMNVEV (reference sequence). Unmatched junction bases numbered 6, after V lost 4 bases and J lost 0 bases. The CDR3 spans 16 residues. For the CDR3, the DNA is TGTGCCAGCAGTTCCCGGCGGGGGAGCTCCTACAATGAGCAGTTCTTC. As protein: CASSSRRGSSYNEQFF.

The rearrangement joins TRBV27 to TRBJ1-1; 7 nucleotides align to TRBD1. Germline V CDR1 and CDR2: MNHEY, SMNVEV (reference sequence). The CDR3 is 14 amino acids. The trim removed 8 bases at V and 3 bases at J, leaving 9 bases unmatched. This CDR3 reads CASRPGGYDTEAFF. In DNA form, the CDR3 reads TGTGCCAGCCGACCAGGGGGGTATGACACTGAAGCTTTCTTT.

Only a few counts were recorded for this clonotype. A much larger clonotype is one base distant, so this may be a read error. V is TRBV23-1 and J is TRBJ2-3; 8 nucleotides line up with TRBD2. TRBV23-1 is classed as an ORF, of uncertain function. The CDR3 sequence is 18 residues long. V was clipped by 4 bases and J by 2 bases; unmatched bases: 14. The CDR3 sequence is CASSRLYYPGGPTDTQYF. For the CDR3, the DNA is TGCGCCAGCAGTCGATTATATTATCCGGGGGGGCCCACAGATACGCAGTATTTT.

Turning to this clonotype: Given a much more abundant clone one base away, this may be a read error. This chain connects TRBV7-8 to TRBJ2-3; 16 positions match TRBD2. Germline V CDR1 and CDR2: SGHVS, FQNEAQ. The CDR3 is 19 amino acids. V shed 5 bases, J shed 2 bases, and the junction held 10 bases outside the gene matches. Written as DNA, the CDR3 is TGTGCCAGCAGCGCCGGGACTAGCGGGAGGGCCCCTAACACAGATACGCAGTATTTT. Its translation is CASSAGTSGRAPNTDTQYF.

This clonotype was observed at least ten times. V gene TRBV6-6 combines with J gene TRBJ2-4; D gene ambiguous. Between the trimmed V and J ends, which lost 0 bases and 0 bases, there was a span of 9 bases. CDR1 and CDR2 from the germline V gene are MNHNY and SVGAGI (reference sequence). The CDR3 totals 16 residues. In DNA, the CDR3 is TGTGCCAGCAGTTACTCGGCAGAGTTAGCCAAAAACATTCAGTACTTC. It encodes CASSYSAELAKNIQYF.

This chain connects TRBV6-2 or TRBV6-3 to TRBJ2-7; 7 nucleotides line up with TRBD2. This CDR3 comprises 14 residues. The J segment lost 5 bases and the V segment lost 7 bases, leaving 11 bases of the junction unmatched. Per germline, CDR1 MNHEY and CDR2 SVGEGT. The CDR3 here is CASTPSAGAHEQYF. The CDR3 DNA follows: TGTGCCAGCACCCCCTCGGCGGGAGCCCACGAGCAGTACTTC.

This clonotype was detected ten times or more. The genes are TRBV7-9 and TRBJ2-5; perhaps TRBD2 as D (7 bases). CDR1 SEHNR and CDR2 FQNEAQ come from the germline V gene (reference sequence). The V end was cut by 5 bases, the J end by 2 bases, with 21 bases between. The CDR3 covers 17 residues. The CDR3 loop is CASSTGGRADLQETQYF. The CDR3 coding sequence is TGTGCCAGCAGCACCGGGGGGCGAGCCGACCTACAAGAGACCCAGTACTTC.

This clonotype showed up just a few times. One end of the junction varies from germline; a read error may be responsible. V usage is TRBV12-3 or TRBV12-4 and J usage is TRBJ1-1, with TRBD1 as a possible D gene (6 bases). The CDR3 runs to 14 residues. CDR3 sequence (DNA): TGTGCCAGCAGTTTTGCGGGGAGGGACACTGTAGCTTTCTTT. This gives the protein CASSFAGRDTVAFF.

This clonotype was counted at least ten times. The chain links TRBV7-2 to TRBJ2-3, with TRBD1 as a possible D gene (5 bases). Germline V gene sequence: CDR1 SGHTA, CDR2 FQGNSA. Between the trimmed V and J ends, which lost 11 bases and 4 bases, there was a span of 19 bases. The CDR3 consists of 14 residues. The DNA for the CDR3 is TGTGCCTCGACGTGGACAACAAGGCCAGATACGCAGTATTTT. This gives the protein CASTWTTRPDTQYF.

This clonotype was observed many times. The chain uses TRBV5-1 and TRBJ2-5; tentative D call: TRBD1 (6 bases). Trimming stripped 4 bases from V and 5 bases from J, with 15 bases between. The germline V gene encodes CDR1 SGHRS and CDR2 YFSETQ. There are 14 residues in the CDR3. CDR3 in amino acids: CASSPGTGLETQYF. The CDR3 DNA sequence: TGCGCCAGCAGCCCAGGAACAGGGTTGGAGACCCAGTACTTC.

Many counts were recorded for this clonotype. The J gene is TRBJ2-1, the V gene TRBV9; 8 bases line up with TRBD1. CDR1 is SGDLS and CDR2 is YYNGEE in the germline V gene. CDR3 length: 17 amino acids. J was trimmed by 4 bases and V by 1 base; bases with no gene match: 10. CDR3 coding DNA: TGTGCCAGCAGCGTACCCTCCGGGACAGGTCTTTACAATGAGCAGTTCTTC. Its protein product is CASSVPSGTGLYNEQFF.

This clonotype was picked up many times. The CDR3: CASSARSFETQYF. The CDR3, as DNA: TGTGCCAGCAGCGCAAGAAGCTTCGAGACGCAGTATTTT. The chain joins TRBV9 to TRBJ2-3; unclear D gene. Trimming removed 3 bases from V and 9 bases from J, with 14 bases in between. This CDR3 spans 13 amino acids. Germline V gene sequence: CDR1 SGDLS, CDR2 YYNGEE.

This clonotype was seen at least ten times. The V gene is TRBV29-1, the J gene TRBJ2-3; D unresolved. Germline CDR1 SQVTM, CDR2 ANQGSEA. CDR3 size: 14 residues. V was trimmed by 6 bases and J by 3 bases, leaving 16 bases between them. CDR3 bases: TGCAGCGTCCAGGACGGATTTAAGACAGATACGCAGTATTTT. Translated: CSVQDGFKTDTQYF.

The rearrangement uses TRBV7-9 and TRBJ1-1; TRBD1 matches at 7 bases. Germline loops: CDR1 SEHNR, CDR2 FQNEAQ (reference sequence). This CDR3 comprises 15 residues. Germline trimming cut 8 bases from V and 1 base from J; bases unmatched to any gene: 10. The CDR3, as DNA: TGTGCCAGCGGCCTACTTACAGGGGAGAACACTGAAGCTTTCTTT. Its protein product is CASGLLTGENTEAFF.

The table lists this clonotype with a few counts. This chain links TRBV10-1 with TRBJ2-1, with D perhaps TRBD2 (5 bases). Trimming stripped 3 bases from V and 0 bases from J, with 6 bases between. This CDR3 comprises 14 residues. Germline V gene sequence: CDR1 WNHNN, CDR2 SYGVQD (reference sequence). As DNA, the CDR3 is TGCGCCAGCAGTGATGGGAGCTCCTACAATGAGCAGTTCTTC. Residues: CASSDGSSYNEQFF.

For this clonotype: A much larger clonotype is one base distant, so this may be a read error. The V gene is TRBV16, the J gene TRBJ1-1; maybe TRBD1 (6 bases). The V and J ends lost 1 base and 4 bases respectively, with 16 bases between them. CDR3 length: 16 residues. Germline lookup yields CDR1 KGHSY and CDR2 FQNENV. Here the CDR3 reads CASSQYMQGRATEAFF. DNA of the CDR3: TGTGCCAGCAGCCAATATATGCAGGGGCGAGCCACTGAAGCTTTCTTT.

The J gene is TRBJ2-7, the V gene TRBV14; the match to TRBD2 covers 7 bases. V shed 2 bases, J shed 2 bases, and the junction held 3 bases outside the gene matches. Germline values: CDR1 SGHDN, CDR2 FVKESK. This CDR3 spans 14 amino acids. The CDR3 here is CASSQWEGTYEQYF. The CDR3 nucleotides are TGTGCCAGCAGCCAATGGGAGGGGACCTACGAGCAGTACTTC.

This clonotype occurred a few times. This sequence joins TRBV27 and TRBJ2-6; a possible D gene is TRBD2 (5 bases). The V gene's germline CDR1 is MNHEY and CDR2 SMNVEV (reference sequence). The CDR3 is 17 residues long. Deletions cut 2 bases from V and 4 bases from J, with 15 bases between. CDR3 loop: CASSLGLPGSGANVLTF. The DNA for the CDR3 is TGTGCCAGCAGTTTAGGTTTACCGGGGTCGGGGGCCAACGTCCTGACTTTC. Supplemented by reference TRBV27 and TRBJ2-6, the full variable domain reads EAQVTQNPRYLITVTGKKLTVTCSQNMNHEYMSWYRQDPGLGLRQIYYSMNVEVTDKGDVPEGYKVSRKEKRNFPLILESPSPNQTSLYFCASSLGLPGSGANVLTFGAGSRLTVL.

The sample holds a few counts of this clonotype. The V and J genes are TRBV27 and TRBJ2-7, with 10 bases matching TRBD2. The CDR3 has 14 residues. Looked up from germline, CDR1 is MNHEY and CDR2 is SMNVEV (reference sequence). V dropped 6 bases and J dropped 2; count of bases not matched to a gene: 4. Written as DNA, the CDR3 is TGTGCCAGCAGGCCACTAGCGGGACCCTACGAGCAGTACTTC. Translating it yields CASRPLAGPYEQYF.

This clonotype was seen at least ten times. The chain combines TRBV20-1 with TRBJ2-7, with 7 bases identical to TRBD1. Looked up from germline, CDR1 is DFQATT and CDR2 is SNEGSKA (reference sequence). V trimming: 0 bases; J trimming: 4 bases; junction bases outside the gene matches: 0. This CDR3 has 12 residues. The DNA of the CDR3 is TGCAGTGCTAGAGAACAGGGGTACGAGCAGTACTTC. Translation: CSAREQGYEQYF.